This TCR beta chain was documented in a study of blood T cell repertoires in COVID-19. This CDR3 is 13 amino acids long. Trimming took off 2 bases at V and 4 bases at J, with 6 bases between the two ends. CDR1 is SGHNT and CDR2 is YENEEA in the germline V gene. The repertoire was sequenced with immunoSEQ multiplex PCR; TCRdb's copy has only in-frame clones and lacks some. Among around 240,000 clones listed, more than 80% were seen once. The sequence was obtained from a man aged 45-60 years who had been exposed to COVID-19. The chain carries TRBV11-3 and TRBJ1-3, with D unresolved. The specimen was PBMCs or T cells enriched from blood (not recorded which). The CDR3 nucleotides are TGTGCCAGCAGCTTACCCCCGGGAAACACCATATATTTT. This codes for CASSLPPGNTIYF.